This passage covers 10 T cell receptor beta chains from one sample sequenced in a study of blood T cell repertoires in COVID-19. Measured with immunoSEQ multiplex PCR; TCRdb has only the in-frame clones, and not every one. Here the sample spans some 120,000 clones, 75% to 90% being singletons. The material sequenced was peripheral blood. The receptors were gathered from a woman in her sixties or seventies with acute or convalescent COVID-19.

The CDR3 DNA follows: TGTGCCAGCACCCGGGCGGGGGATTCACCCCTCCACTTT. Protein sequence: CASTRAGDSPLHF. The chain carries TRBV12-3 or TRBV12-4 and TRBJ1-6, with D perhaps TRBD1 (5 bases). Trimming cost V 7 bases and J 8 bases, with 12 bases left between them. The CDR3 runs to 13 residues.

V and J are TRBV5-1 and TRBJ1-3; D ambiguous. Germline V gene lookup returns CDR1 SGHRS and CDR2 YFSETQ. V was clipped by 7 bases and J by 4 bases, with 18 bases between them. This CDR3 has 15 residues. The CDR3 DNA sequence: TGCGCCAGCGCCCTGAGTCTTGCTCTGGGAAACACCATATATTTT. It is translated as CASALSLALGNTIYF.

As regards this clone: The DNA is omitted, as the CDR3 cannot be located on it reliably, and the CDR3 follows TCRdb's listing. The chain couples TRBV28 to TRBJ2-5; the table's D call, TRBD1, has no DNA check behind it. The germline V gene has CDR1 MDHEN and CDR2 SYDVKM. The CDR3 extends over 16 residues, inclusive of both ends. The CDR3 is CASSSSTGRGGETQYF.

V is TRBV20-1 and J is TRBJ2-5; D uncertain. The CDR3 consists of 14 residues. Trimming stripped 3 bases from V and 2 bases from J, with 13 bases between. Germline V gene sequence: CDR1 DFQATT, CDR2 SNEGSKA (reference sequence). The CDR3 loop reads CSASPLWQQETQYF. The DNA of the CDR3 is TGCAGTGCTAGTCCCCTCTGGCAGCAAGAGACCCAGTACTTC.

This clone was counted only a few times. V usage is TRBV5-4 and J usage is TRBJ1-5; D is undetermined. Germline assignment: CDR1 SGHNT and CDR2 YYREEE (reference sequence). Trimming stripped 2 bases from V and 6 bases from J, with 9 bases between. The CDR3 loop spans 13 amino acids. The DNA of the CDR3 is TGTGCCAGCAGCTTTGGTGGAGCTCAGCCCCAGCATTTT. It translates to CASSFGGAQPQHF.

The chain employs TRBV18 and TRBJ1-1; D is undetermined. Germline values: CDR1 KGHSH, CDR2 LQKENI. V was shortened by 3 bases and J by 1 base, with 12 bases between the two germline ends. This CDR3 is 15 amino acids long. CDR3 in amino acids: CASSPSRVENTEAFF. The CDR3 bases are TGTGCCAGCTCACCCTCCCGGGTCGAGAACACTGAAGCTTTCTTT.

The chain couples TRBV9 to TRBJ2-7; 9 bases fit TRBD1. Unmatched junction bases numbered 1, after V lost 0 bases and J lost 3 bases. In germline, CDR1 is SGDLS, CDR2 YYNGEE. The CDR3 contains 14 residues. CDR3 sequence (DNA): TGTGCCAGCAGCGTAGCGACAGGGGGCTACGAGCAGTACTTC. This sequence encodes CASSVATGGYEQYF.

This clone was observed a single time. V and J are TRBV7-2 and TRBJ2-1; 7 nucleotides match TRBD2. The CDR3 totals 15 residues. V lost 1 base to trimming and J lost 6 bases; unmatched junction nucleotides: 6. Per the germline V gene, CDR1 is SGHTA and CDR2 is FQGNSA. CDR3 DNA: TGTGCCAGCAGCTTAGATGGCGGGAGCTTCAATGAGCAGTTCTTC. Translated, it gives CASSLDGGSFNEQFF.

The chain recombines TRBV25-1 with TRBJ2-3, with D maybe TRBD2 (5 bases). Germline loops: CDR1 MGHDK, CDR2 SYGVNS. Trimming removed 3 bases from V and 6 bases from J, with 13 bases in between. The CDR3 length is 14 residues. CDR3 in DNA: TGTGCCAGCAGTGAGGACTCAGCCCCGGATACGCAGTATTTT. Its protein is CASSEDSAPDTQYF.

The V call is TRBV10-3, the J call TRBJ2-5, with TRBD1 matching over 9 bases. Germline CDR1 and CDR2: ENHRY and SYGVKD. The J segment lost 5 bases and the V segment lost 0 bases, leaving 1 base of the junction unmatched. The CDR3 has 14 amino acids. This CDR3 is CAISESTGGETQYF. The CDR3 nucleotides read TGTGCCATCAGTGAGTCGACAGGGGGGGAGACCCAGTACTTC.